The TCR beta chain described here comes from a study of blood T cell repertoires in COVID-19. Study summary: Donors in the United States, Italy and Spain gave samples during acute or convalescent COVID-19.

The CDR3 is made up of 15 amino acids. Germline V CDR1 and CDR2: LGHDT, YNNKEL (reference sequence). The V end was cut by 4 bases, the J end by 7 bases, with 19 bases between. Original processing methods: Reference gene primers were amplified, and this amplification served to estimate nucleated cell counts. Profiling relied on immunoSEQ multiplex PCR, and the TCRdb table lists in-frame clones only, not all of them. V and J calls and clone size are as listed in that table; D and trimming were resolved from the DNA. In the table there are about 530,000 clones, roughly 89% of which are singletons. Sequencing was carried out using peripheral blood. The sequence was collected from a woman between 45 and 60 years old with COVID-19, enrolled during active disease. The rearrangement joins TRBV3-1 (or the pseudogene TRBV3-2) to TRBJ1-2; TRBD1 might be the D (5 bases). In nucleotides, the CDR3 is TGTGCCAGCAGCCCTGGGTTGGGGCGAGGACCTGGCTACACCTTC. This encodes CASSPGLGRGPGYTF.